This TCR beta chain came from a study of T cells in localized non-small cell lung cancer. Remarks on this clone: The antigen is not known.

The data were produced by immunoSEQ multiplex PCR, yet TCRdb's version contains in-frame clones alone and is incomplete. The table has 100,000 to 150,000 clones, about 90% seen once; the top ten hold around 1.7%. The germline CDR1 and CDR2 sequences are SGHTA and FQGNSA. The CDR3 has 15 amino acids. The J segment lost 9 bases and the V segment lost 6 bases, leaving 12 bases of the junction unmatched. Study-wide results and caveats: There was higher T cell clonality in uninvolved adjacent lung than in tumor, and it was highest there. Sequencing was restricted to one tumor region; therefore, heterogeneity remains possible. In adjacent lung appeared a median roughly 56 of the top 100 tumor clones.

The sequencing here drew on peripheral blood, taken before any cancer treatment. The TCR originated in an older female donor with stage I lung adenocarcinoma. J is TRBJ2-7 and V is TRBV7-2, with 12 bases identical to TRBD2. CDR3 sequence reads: CASRPTSGRSDRQYF. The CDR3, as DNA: TGTGCCAGCAGACCTACTAGCGGGAGGTCAGATAGGCAGTACTTC.